The 16 T cell receptor beta chains below were found in one sample sequenced in a study of T cell changes during pregnancy in multiple sclerosis. Generated by immunoSEQ multiplex PCR, the TCRdb table keeps only in-frame clones and is missing some. The sample yields 50,000 to 75,000 clones, approximately 93% seen once. Material: CD8+ T cells from peripheral blood mononuclear cells, obtained in the third trimester of pregnancy. The receptors were gathered from a female donor with multiple sclerosis, enrolled in a pregnancy study.

The rearrangement uses TRBV7-9 and TRBJ2-3, with TRBD2 identical over 10 bases. V trimming: 4 bases; J trimming: 4 bases; junction bases outside the gene matches: 11. Per germline, CDR1 SEHNR and CDR2 FQNEAQ (reference sequence). The CDR3 is 17 amino acids. The DNA for the CDR3 is TGTGCCAGCAGCTATGTTGAAAGCGGACTAGCGGCAGATACGCAGTATTTT. Protein product: CASSYVESGLAADTQYF.

The V call is TRBV27, the J call TRBJ1-5; 9 bases align to TRBD1. V was pared by 7 bases and J by 2 bases, with 3 bases of the junction left unmatched. CDR3 length: 14 residues. The germline V gene encodes CDR1 MNHEY and CDR2 SMNVEV (reference sequence). CDR3 region: CASKRQGGNQPQHF. The CDR3 DNA reads as TGTGCCAGCAAAAGACAGGGGGGCAATCAGCCCCAGCATTTT.

The genes are TRBV25-1 and TRBJ1-1, with D unresolved. The germline gives CDR1 MGHDK, CDR2 SYGVNS. Trimming removed 8 bases from V and 1 base from J, with 5 bases in between. CDR3 length equals 11 residues. The chain's CDR3 is CASSRNTEAFF. CDR3 sequence (DNA): TGTGCCAGCTCGCGGAACACTGAAGCTTTCTTT.

The J gene is TRBJ1-6, the V gene TRBV4-2; unclear D gene. Germline V gene data show CDR1 as LGHNA and CDR2 as YNFKEQ. Between the trimmed V and J ends, which lost 0 bases and 1 base, there was a span of 13 bases. This CDR3 comprises 18 residues. CDR3 loop: CASSQEGRLASYNSPLHF. The CDR3 nucleotides are TGTGCCAGCAGCCAAGAGGGGAGGCTGGCTTCCTATAATTCACCCCTCCACTTT.

CDR3 sequence: CASRSGVVGELFF. Here the CDR3 DNA reads TGTGCCAGCAGATCAGGGGTTGTCGGGGAGCTGTTTTTT. The V gene is TRBV27, the J gene TRBJ2-2, with D possibly being TRBD1 (6 bases). This CDR3 region has 13 residues. Germline assignment: CDR1 MNHEY and CDR2 SMNVEV (reference sequence). V dropped 6 bases and J dropped 7 bases, with 12 bases sitting between them.

The chain couples TRBV5-1 to TRBJ2-7, with D possibly matching TRBD1 (6 bases). Germline lookup yields CDR1 SGHRS and CDR2 YFSETQ. The CDR3 length is 14 residues. V lost 3 bases to trimming and J lost 0 bases, with 10 bases between them. The CDR3 loop reads CASSSRGSSYEQYF. CDR3 in DNA: TGCGCCAGCAGCTCCAGGGGTAGCTCCTACGAGCAGTACTTC.

This clone came up once. The chain is built from TRBV5-1 and TRBJ2-1; 11 bases map to TRBD2. CDR3 length: 17 amino acids. Germline CDR1 reads SGHRS; CDR2 reads YFSETQ. V trimming: 1 base; J trimming: 7 bases; junction bases outside the gene matches: 10. This CDR3 reads CASSLRLAGGPGNEQFF. The CDR3 DNA reads TGCGCCAGCAGCTTGAGGTTAGCGGGAGGGCCAGGGAATGAGCAGTTCTTC.

V and J are TRBV7-7 and TRBJ2-2; tentatively, D is TRBD2 (5 bases). The CDR3 has 16 residues. V dropped 3 bases and J dropped 4 bases, with 15 bases sitting between them. The germline CDR1 and CDR2 sequences are SSHAT and FNYEAQ (reference sequence). The CDR3 sequence is CASSFTSGLGTGELFF. The CDR3 coding sequence is TGTGCCAGCAGCTTCACCTCCGGACTGGGCACCGGGGAGCTGTTTTTT.

This clone was counted once. The rearrangement uses TRBV5-6 and TRBJ1-6; D is uncertain. Trimming left V 0 bases short and J 6 bases short, with 7 bases between. Germline V lookup: CDR1 SGHDT, CDR2 YYEEEE. The CDR3 totals 14 residues. Written as DNA, the CDR3 is TGTGCCAGCAGCTTGGTAGGGAGTAATTCACCCCTCCACTTT. Its translation is CASSLVGSNSPLHF.

J is TRBJ2-7 and V is TRBV5-1; TRBD2 matches at 8 bases. CDR1 SGHRS and CDR2 YFSETQ come from the germline V gene. This CDR3 is built from 15 residues. The V segment lost 4 bases and the J segment 7 bases; nucleotides outside the gene matches: 13. CDR3 amino acids: CASSPTSVGSGEQYF. CDR3 nucleotide sequence: TGCGCCAGCAGCCCGACTAGCGTCGGGTCGGGGGAGCAGTACTTC.

This chain links TRBV7-9 with TRBJ2-6, with no clear D. The CDR3 has 14 residues. V shed 5 bases and J shed 0 bases, with 5 bases lying between them. Germline CDR1 and CDR2: SEHNR and FQNEAQ (reference sequence). Here the CDR3 DNA reads TGTGCCAGCAGCCTGAGCTCTGGGGCCAACGTCCTGACTTTC. Translated: CASSLSSGANVLTF.

The chain is built from TRBV28 and TRBJ1-1, with D tentatively TRBD1 (5 bases). Germline V CDR1 and CDR2: MDHEN, SYDVKM. The CDR3 extends over 14 amino acids. The V gene lost 2 bases and the J gene lost 5 bases, with 12 bases spanning the gap. CDR3 loop: CASSLGGSGTEAFF. The CDR3 nucleotides read TGTGCCAGCAGTTTAGGGGGGAGTGGGACTGAAGCTTTCTTT.

The V call is TRBV7-9, the J call TRBJ2-5, with 7 bases aligning to TRBD2. The CDR3 length is 19 residues. Germline CDR1 is SEHNR and CDR2 is FQNEAQ (reference sequence). V lost 2 bases, J lost 0 bases, and 15 bases stayed unmatched. The CDR3 region has the DNA TGTGCCAGCAGCTTAACCACACTTCCGGGACTACCGTACCAAGAGACCCAGTACTTC. Its translation: CASSLTTLPGLPYQETQYF.

This clone was detected only once. This chain links TRBV27 with TRBJ2-5; TRBD1 aligns across 7 bases. With V trimmed by 2 bases and J by 5 bases, 5 bases remained unmatched. CDR3 size: 14 residues. The germline CDR1 and CDR2 sequences are MNHEY and SMNVEV (reference sequence). CDR3 bases: TGTGCCAGCAGTTTAGAAGGGGGCGGGGAGACCCAGTACTTC. The encoded protein is CASSLEGGGETQYF.

The V call is TRBV25-1, the J call TRBJ2-7; no definite D call. Trimming took off 4 bases at V and 6 bases at J, with 10 bases between the two ends. This CDR3 region has 12 residues. The V gene's germline CDR1 is MGHDK and CDR2 SYGVNS. The CDR3 DNA reads as TGTGCCAGCAGTGGAGAGGAAGGCGAGCAGTACTTC. This gives the protein CASSGEEGEQYF.

V and J are TRBV5-1 and TRBJ2-2, with a possible D match to TRBD2 (5 bases). CDR1 is SGHRS and CDR2 is YFSETQ in the germline V gene. CDR3 size: 13 residues. V gave up 2 bases and J gave up 5 bases, with 7 bases separating them. The CDR3 here is CASSFGGTGELFF. The CDR3 coding sequence is TGCGCCAGCAGCTTTGGAGGTACCGGGGAGCTGTTTTTT. The full variable domain, in which reference TRBV5-1 and TRBJ2-2 provide the parts outside the CDR3, is KAGVTQTPRYLIKTRGQQVTLSCSPISGHRSVSWYQQTPGQGLQFLFEYFSETQRNKGNFPGRFSGRQFSNSRSEMNVSTLELGDSALYLCASSFGGTGELFFGEGSRLTVL.